The present TCR beta chain was sequenced within a study of T cells after yellow fever vaccination. With 1 base removed from V and 10 bases from J, the gap between germline ends came to 17 bases. Germline CDR1 reads MNHNY; CDR2 reads SVGAGI (reference sequence). This CDR3 comprises 16 residues. TCRdb re-called the 5' RACE reads with MiXCR, one entry per CDR3 protein. The table records around 250,000 distinct CDR3 sequences, about 5.2% of them present only once. This clonotype occurred a few times. The chain links TRBV6-6 to TRBJ1-6, with D possibly being TRBD1 (5 bases). The receptor was isolated from a young man who received the YFV17D yellow fever vaccine. The specimen was CD4+ T cells sorted from PBMCs, collected on the day of the yellow fever booster vaccination. CDR3 protein: CASSYFLPRVESPLHF. The CDR3 DNA reads as TGTGCCAGCAGTTACTTCCTCCCCAGGGTTGAGTCACCCCTCCACTTT.